Listed below are T cell receptor beta chains from one sample, sequenced in a study of OX40 agonist ivuxolimab in advanced cancers. Produced via immunoSEQ multiplex PCR; TCRdb's table is partial and in-frame only. The sample records some 14,000 clones, roughly 87% being singletons. The source was CD4+ or CD8+ T cells sorted from blood, collected in a trial of the OX40 agonist ivuxolimab. These receptors were collected from an adult with an advanced solid tumor such as melanoma, head and neck, liver or kidney cancer. Both conserved end residues are part of each CDR3. Fields, in order: V gene, D gene, clone size, J gene, CDR3 DNA, CDR3 protein. D genes are given only for firm matches. Expanded clones are given a class, and other clones once, few, many or no size at all.

TRBV7-6	TRBD1	-	TRBJ2-7	TGTGCCAGCAGCTCGGGACAGTCCTACGAGCAGTACTTC	CASSSGQSYEQYF
TRBV2	-	-	TRBJ2-3	TGTGCCAACCAACGGGGCACCAGGAGCACAGATACGCAGTATTTT	CANQRGTRSTDTQYF
TRBV11-3	TRBD1	-	TRBJ2-7	TGTGCCAGCAGCCTAGGACAGGTGAGCGAGCAGTACTTC	CASSLGQVSEQYF
TRBV6-5	-	-	TRBJ1-1	TGTGCCAGCAGTTACTCGATATCCGGAAACACTGAAGCTTTCTTT	CASSYSISGNTEAFF
TRBV6-5	-	-	TRBJ2-7	TGTGCCAGCAGCCACAGGGACTACGAGCAGTACTTC	CASSHRDYEQYF
TRBV2	-	once	TRBJ1-2	TGTGCCAGCAGCGGACAGCCTAACTATGGCTACACCTTC	CASSGQPNYGYTF
TRBV7-2	TRBD1	-	TRBJ1-6	TGTGCCAGCAGCCCCGGGACAGGCTTCCGTCATAATTCACCCCTCCACTTT	CASSPGTGFRHNSPLHF
TRBV2	TRBD1	-	TRBJ2-7	TGTGCCAGCAGTGAAGCGGGGCAGGGGGACTACGAGCAGTACTTC	CASSEAGQGDYEQYF
TRBV29-1	-	-	TRBJ1-1	TGCAGCGTTGAAGAGGGAAACACTGAAGCTTTCTTT	CSVEEGNTEAFF
TRBV4-3	-	-	TRBJ2-7	TGCGCCAGCAGCCAAGACCTTGCTACACCCTACGAGCAGTACTTC	CASSQDLATPYEQYF
TRBV9	-	once	TRBJ2-1	TGTGCCAGCAGCGTGGGGAGCCAGCCGGGGACCTACAATGAGCAGTTCTTC	CASSVGSQPGTYNEQFF
TRBV4-3	-	-	TRBJ1-6	TGCGCCAGCAGCCAAGATCGTGACAGAAATTCACCCCTCCACTTT	CASSQDRDRNSPLHF